This record covers a single T cell receptor beta chain. The antigen is not known. This entry belongs to a study of CD8 T cells in ankylosing spondylitis. Per germline, CDR1 MNHNS and CDR2 SASEGT. The CDR3 extends over 17 amino acids. The ends were cut back, 2 bases at V and 4 bases at J, with 18 bases in the middle. Whole-study results and caveats: As reported, disease-linked clones showed significant enrichment in matched ankylosing spondylitis synovial fluid. Seven or eight highly homologous variants formed a TCR beta motif that appeared characteristic of ankylosing spondylitis blood.

MiXCR, applied by TCRdb to the 5' RACE reads, yields one record per CDR3 protein. The profile covers fewer than 500,000 distinct CDR3 sequences, with more than 20% appearing a single time and roughly a sixth taken by the ten largest. V usage is TRBV6-1 and J usage is TRBJ1-5, with D possibly being TRBD1 (5 bases). Material: blood, either unsorted or a sorted T cell fraction (not recorded which). The receptor was derived from a male donor with ankylosing spondylitis. CDR3 amino acids: CASSELFGIGGNQPQHF. CDR3 DNA: TGTGCCAGCAGTGAACTCTTTGGAATCGGGGGAAATCAGCCCCAGCATTTT.